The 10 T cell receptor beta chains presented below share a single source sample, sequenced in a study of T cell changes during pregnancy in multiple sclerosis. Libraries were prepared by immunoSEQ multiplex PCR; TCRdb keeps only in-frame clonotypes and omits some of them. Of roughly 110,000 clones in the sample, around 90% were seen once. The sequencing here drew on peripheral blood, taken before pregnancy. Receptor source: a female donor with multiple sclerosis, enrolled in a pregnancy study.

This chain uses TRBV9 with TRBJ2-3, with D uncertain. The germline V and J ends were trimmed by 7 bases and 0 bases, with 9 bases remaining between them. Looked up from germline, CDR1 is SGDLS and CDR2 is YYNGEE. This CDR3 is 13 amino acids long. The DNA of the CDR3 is TGTGCCAGCTCCAAACAGAGCACAGATACGCAGTATTTT. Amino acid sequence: CASSKQSTDTQYF.

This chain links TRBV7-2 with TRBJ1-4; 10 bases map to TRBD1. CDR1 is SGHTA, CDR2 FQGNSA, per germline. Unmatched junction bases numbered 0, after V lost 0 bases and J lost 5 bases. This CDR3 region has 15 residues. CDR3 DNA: TGTGCCAGCAGCTTAGCGGGACAGGGGAATGAAAAACTGTTTTTT. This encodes CASSLAGQGNEKLFF.

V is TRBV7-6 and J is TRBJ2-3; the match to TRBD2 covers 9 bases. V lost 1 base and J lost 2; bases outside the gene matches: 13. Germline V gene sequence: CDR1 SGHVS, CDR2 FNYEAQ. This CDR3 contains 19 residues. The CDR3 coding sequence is TGTGCCAGCAGCTTAGTCGGGACTAGCACAATCTCTTACACAGATACGCAGTATTTT. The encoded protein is CASSLVGTSTISYTDTQYF.

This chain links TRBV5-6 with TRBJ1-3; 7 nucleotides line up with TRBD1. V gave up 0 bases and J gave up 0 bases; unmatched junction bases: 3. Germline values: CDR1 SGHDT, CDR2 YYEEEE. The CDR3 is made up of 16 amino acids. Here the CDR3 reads CASSLAAGGSGNTIYF. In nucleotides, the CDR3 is TGTGCCAGCAGCTTGGCCGCAGGGGGCTCTGGAAACACCATATATTTT.

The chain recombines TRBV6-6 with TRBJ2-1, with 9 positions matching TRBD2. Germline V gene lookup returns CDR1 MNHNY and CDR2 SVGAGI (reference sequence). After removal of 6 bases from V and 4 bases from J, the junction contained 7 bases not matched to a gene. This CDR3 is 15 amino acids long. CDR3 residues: CASSDASGKYNEQFF. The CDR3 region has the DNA TGTGCCAGCAGCGACGCTAGCGGGAAATACAATGAGCAGTTCTTC.

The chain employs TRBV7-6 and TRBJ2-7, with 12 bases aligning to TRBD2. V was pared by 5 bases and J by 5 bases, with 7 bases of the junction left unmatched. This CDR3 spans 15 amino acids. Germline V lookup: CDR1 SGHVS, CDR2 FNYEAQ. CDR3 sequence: CASSSTSGRLDEQYF. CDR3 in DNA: TGTGCCAGCAGCAGTACTAGCGGGAGGCTGGACGAGCAGTACTTC. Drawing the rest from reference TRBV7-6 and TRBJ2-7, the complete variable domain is GAGVSQSPRYKVTKRGQDVALRCDPISGHVSLYWYRQALGQGPEFLTYFNYEAQQDKSGLPNDRFSAERPEGSISTLTIQRTEQRDSAMYRCASSSTSGRLDEQYFGPGTRLTVT.

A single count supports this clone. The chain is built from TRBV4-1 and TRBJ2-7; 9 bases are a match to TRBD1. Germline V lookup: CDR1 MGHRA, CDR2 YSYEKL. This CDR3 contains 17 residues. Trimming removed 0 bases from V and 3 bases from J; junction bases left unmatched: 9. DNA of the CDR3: TGCGCCAGCAGCCAAGATCCCCCGGGACAGGGCTTCTACGAGCAGTACTTC. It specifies CASSQDPPGQGFYEQYF.

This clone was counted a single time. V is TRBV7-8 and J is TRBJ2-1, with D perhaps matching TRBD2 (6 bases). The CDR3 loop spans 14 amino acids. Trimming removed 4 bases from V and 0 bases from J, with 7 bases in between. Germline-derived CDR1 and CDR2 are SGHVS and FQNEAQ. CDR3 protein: CASSWEASYNEQFF. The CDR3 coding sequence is TGTGCCAGCAGCTGGGAGGCCTCCTACAATGAGCAGTTCTTC.

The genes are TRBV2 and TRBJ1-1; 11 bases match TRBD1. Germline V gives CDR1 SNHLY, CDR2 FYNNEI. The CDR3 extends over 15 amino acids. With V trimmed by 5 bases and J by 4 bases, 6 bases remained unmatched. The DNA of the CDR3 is TGTGCCAGCAGTCCGGGACAGGGGGGGAGCACTGAAGCTTTCTTT. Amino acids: CASSPGQGGSTEAFF.

In DNA, the CDR3 is TGTGCCACCAGCCCGGACAGGGGGCGACCCATGAACACTGAAGCTTTCTTT. It encodes CATSPDRGRPMNTEAFF. The chain uses TRBV15 and TRBJ1-1, with 11 nucleotides matching TRBD1. CDR1 and CDR2 (germline): LNHNV, YYDKDF (reference sequence). J gave up 0 bases and V 5 bases, and 8 bases lay outside the gene matches. This CDR3 has 17 residues.